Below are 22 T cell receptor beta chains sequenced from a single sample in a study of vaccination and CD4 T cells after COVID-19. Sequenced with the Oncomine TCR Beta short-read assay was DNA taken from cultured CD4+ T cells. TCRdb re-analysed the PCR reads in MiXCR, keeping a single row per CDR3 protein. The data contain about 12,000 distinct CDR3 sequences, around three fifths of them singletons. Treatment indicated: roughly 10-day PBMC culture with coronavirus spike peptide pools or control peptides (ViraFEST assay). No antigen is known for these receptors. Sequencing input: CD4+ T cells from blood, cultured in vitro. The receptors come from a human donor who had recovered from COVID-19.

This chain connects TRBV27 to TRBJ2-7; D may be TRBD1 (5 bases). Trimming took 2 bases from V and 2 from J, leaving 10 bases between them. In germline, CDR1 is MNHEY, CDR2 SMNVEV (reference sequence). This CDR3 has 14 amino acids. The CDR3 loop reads CASSLLQGTYEQYF. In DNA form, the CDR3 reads TGTGCCAGCAGTTTACTTCAGGGAACCTACGAGCAGTACTTC.

DNA for the CDR3: TGCAGTGCCACCCCCCGGGGGGGATTAGGTTACAATGAGCAGTTCTTC. This translates into CSATPRGGLGYNEQFF. This chain joins TRBV20-1 and TRBJ2-1; 8 nucleotides agree with TRBD2. This CDR3 is 16 amino acids long. Germline V CDR1 and CDR2: DFQATT, SNEGSKA (reference sequence). V was clipped by 6 bases and J by 4 bases; unmatched bases: 14.

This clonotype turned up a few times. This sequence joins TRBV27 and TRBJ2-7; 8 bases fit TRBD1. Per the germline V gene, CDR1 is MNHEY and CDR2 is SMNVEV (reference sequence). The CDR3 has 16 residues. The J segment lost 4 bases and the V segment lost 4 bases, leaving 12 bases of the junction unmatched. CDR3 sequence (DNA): TGTGCCAGCAGTTCCCCCCCGACCGGGACAGGATACGAGCAGTACTTC. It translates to CASSSPPTGTGYEQYF.

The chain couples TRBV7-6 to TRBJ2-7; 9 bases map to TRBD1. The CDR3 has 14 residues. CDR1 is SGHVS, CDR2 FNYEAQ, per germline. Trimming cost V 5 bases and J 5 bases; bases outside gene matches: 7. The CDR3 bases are TGTGCCAGCAGCCGCGGGACAGGGAAGGACGAGCAGTACTTC. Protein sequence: CASSRGTGKDEQYF.

The CDR3 nucleotides read TGTGCCAGTAGTGGATACAGGGGGACCAGCAATCAGCCCCAGCATTTT. This sequence encodes CASSGYRGTSNQPQHF. V and J are TRBV19 and TRBJ1-5; 8 positions agree with TRBD1. CDR3 length: 16 residues. After removal of 5 bases from V and 1 base from J, the junction contained 7 bases not matched to a gene. Germline V gives CDR1 LNHDA, CDR2 SQIVND (reference sequence).

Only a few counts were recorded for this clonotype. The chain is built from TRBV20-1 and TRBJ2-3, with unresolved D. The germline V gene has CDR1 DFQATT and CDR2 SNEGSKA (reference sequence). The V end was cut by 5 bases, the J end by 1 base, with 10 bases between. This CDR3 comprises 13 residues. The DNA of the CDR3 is TGCAGTGCTTGGGCCCCTGGCACAGATACGCAGTATTTT. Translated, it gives CSAWAPGTDTQYF.

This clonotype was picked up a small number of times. DNA of the CDR3: TGCAGTGCTCAGATCGGAGGGAGACAGACCCAGTACTTC. Translated, it gives CSAQIGGRQTQYF. The V gene is TRBV20-1, the J gene TRBJ2-5, with D maybe TRBD2 (6 bases). The V end lost 5 bases, the J end lost 6 bases, and 16 bases lay between the germline ends. CDR1 is DFQATT, CDR2 SNEGSKA, per germline (reference sequence). CDR3 length: 13 amino acids.

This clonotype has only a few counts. CDR3 sequence reads: CASSYPKTGGTGELFF. The CDR3, as DNA: TGTGCCAGCAGTTACCCAAAGACAGGGGGCACCGGGGAGCTGTTTTTT. J is TRBJ2-2 and V is TRBV6-5, with TRBD1 matching 9 bases. V lost 2 bases, J lost 4 bases, and 5 bases stayed unmatched. The V gene's germline CDR1 is MNHEY and CDR2 SVGAGI. The CDR3 has 16 amino acids.

CDR3 coding DNA: TGTGCCAGCAGTAAGGACAGGGCCACCTACGAGCAGTACTTC. It codes for CASSKDRATYEQYF. The chain uses TRBV6-1 and TRBJ2-7, with TRBD1 identical over 8 bases. Germline V gives CDR1 MNHNS, CDR2 SASEGT. This CDR3 has 14 residues. The trim removed 5 bases at V and 2 bases at J, leaving 5 bases unmatched.

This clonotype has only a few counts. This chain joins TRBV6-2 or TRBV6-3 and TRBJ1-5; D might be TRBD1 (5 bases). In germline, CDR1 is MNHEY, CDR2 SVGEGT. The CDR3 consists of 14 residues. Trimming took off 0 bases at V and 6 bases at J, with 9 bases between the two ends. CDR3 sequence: CASSYSTDTQPQHF. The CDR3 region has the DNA TGTGCCAGCAGTTACTCGACAGACACTCAGCCCCAGCATTTT.

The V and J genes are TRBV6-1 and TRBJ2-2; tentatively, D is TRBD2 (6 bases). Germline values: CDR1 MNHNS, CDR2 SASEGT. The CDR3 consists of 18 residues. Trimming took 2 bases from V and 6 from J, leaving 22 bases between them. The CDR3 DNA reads TGTGCCAGCAGTGAAAAAGGAAGGACGGCCCGGAGGGCCGGGGAGCTGTTTTTT. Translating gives CASSEKGRTARRAGELFF.

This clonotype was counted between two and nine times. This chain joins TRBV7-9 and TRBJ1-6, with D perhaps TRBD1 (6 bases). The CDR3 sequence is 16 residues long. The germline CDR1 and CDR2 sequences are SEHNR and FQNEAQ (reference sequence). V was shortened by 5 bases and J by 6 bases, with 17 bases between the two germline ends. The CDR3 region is CASSISTGLRNSPLHF. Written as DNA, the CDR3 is TGTGCCAGCAGCATTTCGACAGGCCTTCGTAATTCACCCCTCCACTTT.

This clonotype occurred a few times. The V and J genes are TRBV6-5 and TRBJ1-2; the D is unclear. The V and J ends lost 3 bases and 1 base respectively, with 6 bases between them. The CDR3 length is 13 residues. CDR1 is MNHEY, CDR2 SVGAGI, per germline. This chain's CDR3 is CASSYEYNYGYTF. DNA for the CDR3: TGTGCCAGCAGTTATGAGTATAACTATGGCTACACCTTC.

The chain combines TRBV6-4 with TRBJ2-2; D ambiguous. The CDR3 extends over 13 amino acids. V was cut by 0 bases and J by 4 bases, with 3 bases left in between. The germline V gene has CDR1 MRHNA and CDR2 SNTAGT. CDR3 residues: CASSDSGTGELFF. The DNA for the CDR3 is TGTGCCAGCAGTGACTCGGGCACCGGGGAGCTGTTTTTT.

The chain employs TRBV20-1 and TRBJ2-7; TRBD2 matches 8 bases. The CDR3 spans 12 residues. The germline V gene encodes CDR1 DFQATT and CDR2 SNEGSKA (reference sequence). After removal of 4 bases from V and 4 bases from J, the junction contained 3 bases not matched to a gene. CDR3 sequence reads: CSAIAGSYEQYF. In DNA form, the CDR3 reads TGCAGTGCTATAGCGGGGTCATACGAGCAGTACTTC.

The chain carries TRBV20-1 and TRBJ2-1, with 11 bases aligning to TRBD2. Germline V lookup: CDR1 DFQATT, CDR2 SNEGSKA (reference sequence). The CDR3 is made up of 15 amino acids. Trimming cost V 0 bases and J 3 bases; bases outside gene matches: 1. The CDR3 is CSARETSGGYNEQFF. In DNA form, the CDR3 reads TGCAGTGCTAGAGAAACTAGCGGGGGCTACAATGAGCAGTTCTTC.

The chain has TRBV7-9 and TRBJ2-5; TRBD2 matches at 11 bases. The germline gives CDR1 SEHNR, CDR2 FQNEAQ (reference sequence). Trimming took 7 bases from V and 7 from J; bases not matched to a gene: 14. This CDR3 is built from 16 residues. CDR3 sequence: CASTVVAGGDSGTQYF. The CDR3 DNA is TGTGCCAGCACCGTTGTAGCGGGAGGGGACTCGGGGACCCAGTACTTC.

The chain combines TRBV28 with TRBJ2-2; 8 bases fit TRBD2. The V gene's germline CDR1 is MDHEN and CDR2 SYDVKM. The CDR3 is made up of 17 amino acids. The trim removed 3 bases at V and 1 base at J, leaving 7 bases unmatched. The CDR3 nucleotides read TGTGCCAGCAGTTTTACGGGTCTAGCGGGGAACACCGGGGAGCTGTTTTTT. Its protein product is CASSFTGLAGNTGELFF.

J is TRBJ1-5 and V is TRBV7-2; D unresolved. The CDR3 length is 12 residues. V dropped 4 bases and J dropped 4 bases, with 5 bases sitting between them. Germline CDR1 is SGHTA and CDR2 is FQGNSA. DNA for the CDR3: TGTGCCAGCAGCTCTTATAATCAGCCCCAGCATTTT. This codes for CASSSYNQPQHF.

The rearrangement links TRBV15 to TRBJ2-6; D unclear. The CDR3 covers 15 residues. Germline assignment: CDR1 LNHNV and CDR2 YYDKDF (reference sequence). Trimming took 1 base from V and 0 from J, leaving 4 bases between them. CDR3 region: CATSRVFSGANVLTF. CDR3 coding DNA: TGTGCCACCAGCAGAGTTTTCTCTGGGGCCAACGTCCTGACTTTC.

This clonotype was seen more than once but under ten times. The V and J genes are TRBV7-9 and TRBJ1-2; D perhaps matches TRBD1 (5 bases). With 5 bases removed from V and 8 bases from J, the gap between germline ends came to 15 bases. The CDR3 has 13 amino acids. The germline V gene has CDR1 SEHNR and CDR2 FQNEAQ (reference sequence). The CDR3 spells CASSPRPRQGYTF. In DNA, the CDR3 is TGTGCCAGCAGCCCCCGACCGCGACAGGGCTACACCTTC.

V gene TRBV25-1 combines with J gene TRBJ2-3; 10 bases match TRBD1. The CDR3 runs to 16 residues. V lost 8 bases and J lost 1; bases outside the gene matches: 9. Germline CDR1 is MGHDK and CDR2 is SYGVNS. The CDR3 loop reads CASAKPGTGGTDTQYF. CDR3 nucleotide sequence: TGTGCCAGCGCAAAACCCGGGACAGGGGGCACAGATACGCAGTATTTT.